This is a list of T cell receptor beta chains from one sample in a study of post-analysis software for immune sequencing data. MiXCR, run by TCRdb on the PCR reads, gives a single entry per CDR3 protein. The sample comprises 750,000 to 950,000 distinct CDR3 sequences, about 50% of which are singletons, and about 4.5% rests with the top ten. The sequenced sample was blood. The receptors originated from a girl aged 10 to 17 with multiple sclerosis. Each CDR3 is given with its conserved first and last residue. D genes are given only for firm matches. Clone size is stated in some rows and not others, as once, few, many or a class when expanded.

CDR3nt: TGCAGTGCTAGACCAACTAGAGCTTGGGGCACAGATACGCAGTATTTT; CDR3aa: CSARPTRAWGTDTQYF; abundance: .; v_gene: TRBV20-1; d_gene: .; j_gene: TRBJ2-3
CDR3nt: TGTGCCAGCAGCCCCGGGACAGGGATTAGGAAGAACAATGAGCAGTTCTTC; CDR3aa: CASSPGTGIRKNNEQFF; abundance: .; v_gene: TRBV27; d_gene: TRBD1; j_gene: TRBJ2-1
CDR3nt: TGCAGTGCTAGACTAGTCGGCGAGACCCAGTACTTC; CDR3aa: CSARLVGETQYF; abundance: .; v_gene: TRBV20-1; d_gene: .; j_gene: TRBJ2-5
CDR3nt: TGTGCCAGCAGCTTTCTAGCGATCTCCTACGAGCAGTACTTC; CDR3aa: CASSFLAISYEQYF; abundance: few; v_gene: TRBV5-5; d_gene: .; j_gene: TRBJ2-7
CDR3nt: TGTGCCAGCAGCTTATTGTCGCCGGGCTCCTACAATGAGCAGTTCTTC; CDR3aa: CASSLLSPGSYNEQFF; abundance: .; v_gene: TRBV7-9; d_gene: .; j_gene: TRBJ2-1
CDR3nt: TGCAGTGCTTCCCGGGGGGCAGGCGAGCAGTACTTC; CDR3aa: CSASRGAGEQYF; abundance: few; v_gene: TRBV20-1; d_gene: .; j_gene: TRBJ2-7
CDR3nt: TGTGCCAGCAGTTACGGGCGGAATAACTATGGCTACACCTTC; CDR3aa: CASSYGRNNYGYTF; abundance: few; v_gene: TRBV6-5; d_gene: .; j_gene: TRBJ1-2
CDR3nt: TGCGCCAGCAGCTTGAACAAGCGGACAGATACGCAGTATTTT; CDR3aa: CASSLNKRTDTQYF; abundance: .; v_gene: TRBV5-1; d_gene: .; j_gene: TRBJ2-3
CDR3nt: TGTGCCAGCAGACCCGGACAGCCCTATAGCAATCAGCCCCAGCATTTT; CDR3aa: CASRPGQPYSNQPQHF; abundance: .; v_gene: TRBV12-3/TRBV12-4; d_gene: .; j_gene: TRBJ1-5
CDR3nt: TGCAGTGCTCAGAGGGACAGGCAGGCCTACGAGCAGTACTTC; CDR3aa: CSAQRDRQAYEQYF; abundance: .; v_gene: TRBV20-1; d_gene: TRBD1; j_gene: TRBJ2-7
CDR3nt: TGTGCCAGCAGCCATCGGGTGAACTCCCGCTCTGGGGCCAACGTCCTGACTTTC; CDR3aa: CASSHRVNSRSGANVLTF; abundance: .; v_gene: TRBV14; d_gene: .; j_gene: TRBJ2-6
CDR3nt: TGTGCCAGCAGTGGACCCGGGGGACAGGGGGGGTACTATGGCTACACCTTC; CDR3aa: CASSGPGGQGGYYGYTF; abundance: .; v_gene: TRBV25-1; d_gene: TRBD1; j_gene: TRBJ1-2
CDR3nt: TGTGCCAGCAGCCAAGCCCCTAGCGGGAGCAAGGATGAGCAGTTCTTC; CDR3aa: CASSQAPSGSKDEQFF; abundance: .; v_gene: TRBV4-2; d_gene: TRBD2; j_gene: TRBJ2-1
CDR3nt: TGTGCCAGCAGTCAAAGGGACCCGGCGGATACGCAGTATTTT; CDR3aa: CASSQRDPADTQYF; abundance: .; v_gene: TRBV27; d_gene: .; j_gene: TRBJ2-3
CDR3nt: TGCAGCGTTGGTACGAGGGCCAACGTCCTGACTTTC; CDR3aa: CSVGTRANVLTF; abundance: .; v_gene: TRBV29-1; d_gene: .; j_gene: TRBJ2-6
CDR3nt: TGCAGCGTCGGGGGACTAGCGGCCCAAGAGACCCAGTACTTC; CDR3aa: CSVGGLAAQETQYF; abundance: few; v_gene: TRBV29-1; d_gene: TRBD2; j_gene: TRBJ2-5
CDR3nt: TGTGCCAGCAGCTTAGAGTGGCCAGGGAGATACGAGCAGTACTTC; CDR3aa: CASSLEWPGRYEQYF; abundance: .; v_gene: TRBV11-1; d_gene: .; j_gene: TRBJ2-7
CDR3nt: TGTGCCAGCAGCCACTGGGGAGACTCGAGCTCCTACGGGCAGTACTTC; CDR3aa: CASSHWGDSSSYGQYF; abundance: .; v_gene: TRBV14; d_gene: .; j_gene: TRBJ2-4
CDR3nt: TGTGCCAGCAGCTTCTTGACAGGGCCTTACAATGAGCAGTTCTTC; CDR3aa: CASSFLTGPYNEQFF; abundance: .; v_gene: TRBV14; d_gene: TRBD1; j_gene: TRBJ2-1
CDR3nt: TGCAGTGCTAGAGAGGGCTCAACTGCAGAGACCCAGTACTTC; CDR3aa: CSAREGSTAETQYF; abundance: .; v_gene: TRBV20-1; d_gene: .; j_gene: TRBJ2-5
CDR3nt: TGTGCCAGCACCCCAGGGGGGCGGAACTATGGCTACACCTTC; CDR3aa: CASTPGGRNYGYTF; abundance: .; v_gene: TRBV7-2; d_gene: TRBD1; j_gene: TRBJ1-2
CDR3nt: TGCAGTGCTAGAGCCGGGACTAGGGTGATCGGGCAGTTCTTC; CDR3aa: CSARAGTRVIGQFF; abundance: .; v_gene: TRBV20-1; d_gene: TRBD2; j_gene: TRBJ2-1
CDR3nt: TGCAGTGCCCTACACGGCTCTGGGGCCAACGTCCTGACTTTC; CDR3aa: CSALHGSGANVLTF; abundance: .; v_gene: TRBV20-1; d_gene: .; j_gene: TRBJ2-6
CDR3nt: TGCAGCGGTGGCCGAGTGTGGGAGGACGAGCAGTACTTC; CDR3aa: CSGGRVWEDEQYF; abundance: few; v_gene: TRBV20-1; d_gene: .; j_gene: TRBJ2-7
CDR3nt: TGTGCCAGCAGTTACTGGCGATCCGGCGAGCAGTACTTC; CDR3aa: CASSYWRSGEQYF; abundance: .; v_gene: TRBV6-5; d_gene: .; j_gene: TRBJ2-7
CDR3nt: TGCAGTGCTAGACCGCAGAAGCCCGGCCTGAATTCACCCCTCCACTTT; CDR3aa: CSARPQKPGLNSPLHF; abundance: few; v_gene: TRBV20-1; d_gene: .; j_gene: TRBJ1-6
CDR3nt: TGTGCCAGCAGCGATGCGGGGGAAGCAGATACGCAGTATTTT; CDR3aa: CASSDAGEADTQYF; abundance: .; v_gene: TRBV6-4; d_gene: TRBD2; j_gene: TRBJ2-3